The 5 T cell receptor beta chains given below trace back to one sample, sequenced in a study of radiotherapy plus CTLA-4 blockade in lung cancer. The data were produced by immunoSEQ multiplex PCR, yet TCRdb's version contains in-frame clones alone and is incomplete. The table includes about 40,000 clones, 80% to 90% detected once. The specimen comprised peripheral blood, sampled from a patient treated with radiotherapy plus ipilimumab. All receptors derive from a human donor with non-small cell lung cancer whose response to radiotherapy plus ipilimumab could not be evaluated.

The chain is built from TRBV5-4 and TRBJ2-7, with 11 bases matching TRBD1. The germline V gene encodes CDR1 SGHNT and CDR2 YYREEE (reference sequence). The trim removed 1 base at V and 3 bases at J, leaving 3 bases unmatched. The CDR3 length is 15 residues. The CDR3 loop reads CASSLPGQGGYEQYF. Here the CDR3 DNA reads TGTGCCAGCAGCTTGCCGGGACAGGGGGGCTACGAGCAGTACTTC.

The V call is TRBV28, the J call TRBJ2-5; D ambiguous. Near its end, the DNA agrees better with TRBJ2-7, so the J call may be wrong. There are 11 residues in the CDR3. Germline V gene lookup returns CDR1 MDHEN and CDR2 SYDVKM. The CDR3 loop reads CASSRSYEQYF. Here the CDR3 DNA reads TGTGCCAGCAGCCGTAGCTACGAGCAGTACTTC.

V and J are TRBV28 and TRBJ2-1, with a possible D match to TRBD2 (7 bases). From germline, CDR1 is MDHEN and CDR2 SYDVKM. The CDR3 length is 15 residues. The germline V and J ends were trimmed by 7 bases and 12 bases, with 25 bases remaining between them. The CDR3 sequence: CASTPVPSGGGGQFF. As DNA, the CDR3 is TGTGCCAGCACCCCGGTTCCTAGCGGAGGGGGGGGGCAGTTCTTC.

DNA of the CDR3: TGCGCCAGCAGCCAAGTCTTTGGTAGCGCCGGGGGTGGAGATACGCAGTATTTT. Residues: CASSQVFGSAGGGDTQYF. The rearrangement uses TRBV4-3 and TRBJ2-3; possible D gene TRBD2, 6 bases. This CDR3 has 18 amino acids. Trimming stripped 1 base from V and 5 bases from J, with 22 bases between. CDR1 and CDR2 (germline): LGHNA, YSLEER.

The chain carries TRBV4-1 and TRBJ2-1; tentative D call: TRBD1 (6 bases). The V end was cut by 0 bases, the J end by 5 bases, with 14 bases between. Germline V gene data show CDR1 as MGHRA and CDR2 as YSYEKL. The CDR3 sequence is 16 residues long. In nucleotides, the CDR3 is TGCGCCAGCAGCCAAGAGTGGACAGCAGAGCACAATGAGCAGTTCTTC. Translation: CASSQEWTAEHNEQFF.